The text below deals with one TCR beta chain. The clone's antigen remains unknown. Base qualities are missing; no much larger clone stands one base away. The sample's time point label, decoded: about 28 days (+/-7) after the second vaccine dose. AZD1222 recipients whose second dose came at about 4 weeks and those whose second dose came at about 12 weeks were combined into one group, since spike-specific TCR depth and breadth did not differ between the two schedules. Vaccinee samples were obtained from the UK trials COV001 and COV002, which included a single-blind randomized controlled phase 2/3 trial of AZD1222 (ChAdOx1 nCoV-19) in healthy adults. For TCRbeta chain sequencing, PBMC samples from trial participants were taken at day 0 and at day 28 after the second dose. The CDR3 regions of human TCRbeta chains were analyzed by immunosequencing. From the authors' description of their analysis: Repertoire TCRs were matched against a reference library of SARS-CoV-2-specific TCRs generated with the MIRA antigen-specificity platform. Breadth was defined as the fraction of unique TCRs that were SARS-CoV-2-associated, and depth was defined as the fraction of total T cells that were SARS-CoV-2-associated. Using the MIRA data, every spike-specific TCR was mapped to the spike region that the TCR reacted to and assigned to either a CD4 or a CD8 class. Log10-transformed breadth and depth values were compared by one-way ANOVA with Sidak's multiple comparisons tests. The table was pulled from immuneACCESS by TCRdb, which kept in-frame rearrangements only. Such tables lose some clones; where checked, under half of the loss comes from unresolved V genes, and the rest has no known cause. V and J calls and clone size are given by that table; D and trimming were obtained from the DNA. Across this sample there are around 120,000 clones, with roughly 90% seen only once. The top ten hold 6% to 8.5% of the sample.

V and J are trimmed by 6 bases and 3 bases, and the gene matches miss 4 bases of the junction. CDR1 and CDR2 were assigned from the germline V gene as SGHTA and FQGNSA. From the cysteine up to the phenylalanine, the CDR3 has a length of 13 residues. The read is trimmed to its CDR3 DNA, 39 bases read in frame from base 1. The sample originates from a study of T cell responses to AZD1222 COVID-19 vaccine (dated by TCRdb to about 2021). For the wider study: A total of 240 or so trial participants underwent TCR sequencing, of whom about 210 had received two doses of AZD1222 and around 26 had received two doses of the MenACWY control vaccine. Trial participants were enrolled by age into 18-55, 56-69 and 70-plus year subgroups, with roughly 150, 30 and 60 TCR-sequenced participants respectively. What the study reported, not specific to this receptor: In the small 56-69-year group, the increase in depth fell short of significance, most likely because of low power. Conclusions about previously exposed vaccinees were limited because only 5 or 6 AZD1222 recipients were SARS-CoV-2 seropositive at baseline. Reportedly, almost half of the unique spike-specific TCRs recognized epitopes lying outside the regions that are mutated in the B.1.351 and B.1.1.7 variants. After two AZD1222 doses, both the breadth and the depth of spike-specific TCRs were significantly higher than at day 0 and than in MenACWY recipients. The vaccine-associated CD4 TCRs covered the entire spike protein, and the dominant responses fell in regions 160-218 and 743-854. Because no samples from the day 14 peak response were available, repertoires could be characterized only after the peak T cell response. Most participants were white British and females outnumbered males, and the authors suggested that clonal diversity may have been underestimated.

The chain was built from TRBV7-2 and TRBJ1-2; 7 junctional bases match TRBD1. This TCR was sampled from an adult who received the AZD1222 COVID-19 vaccine. Material: peripheral blood, obtained 28 days after the second AZD1222 dose. CDR3 region: CASRRGPDYGYTF. DNA sequence: TGTGCCAGCAGAAGGGGGCCCGACTATGGCTACACCTTC.